The clone carrying this TCR beta chain was counted only a few times. Its antigen is still unknown. V gave up 4 bases and J gave up 3 bases; unmatched junction bases: 5. The germline V gene encodes CDR1 LGHNA and CDR2 YNFKEQ. The CDR3 has 14 residues. Both TCR beta VDJ combination and CDR3 sequence profiling were carried out. Genomic DNA was the template for this profiling. TCRdb re-derived calls from the reads in MiXCR, one entry per CDR3 protein. The data show 200,000 to 250,000 distinct CDR3 sequences, with around three fifths seen just once and about 60% held by the top ten. An expansion of CD8+CD57+ cells by flow cytometry had been shown in patients chosen for sequencing. This sample is drawn from a study of CD8+CD57+ T cells in acquired aplastic anemia. Findings of the study overall: Patients and controls shared over 25 CD8+ CDR3 sequences, highly expressed in patients.

This clonotype was obtained from a human donor with aplastic anemia. J is TRBJ1-2 and V is TRBV4-2; the match to TRBD1 covers 7 bases. Sequencing input: sorted CD4+, CD8+, or CD8+CD57+ T cells (not recorded which) from PBMCs. Written as DNA, the CDR3 is TGTGCCAGCAGCCGACTCGACAGGGACTATGGCTACACCTTC. Its translation: CASSRLDRDYGYTF.